The T cell receptor beta chain described here comes from a study of PD-1 blockade in mismatch repair-deficient tumors. Study in general: Enrolled about 2012-2016, patients had progressing, pretreated mismatch repair-deficient cancers of about a dozen types. Findings of the study overall: Tumor-resident clones, often absent from pretreatment blood, expanded after pembrolizumab and then contracted.

Germline V lookup: CDR1 MNHEY, CDR2 SMNVEV (reference sequence). This CDR3 is 17 amino acids long. V gave up 2 bases and J gave up 1 base, with 14 bases separating them. A note on this clone: No antigen is known for it.

All patients were mismatch repair deficient, assessed by either PCR or immunohistochemistry. TCR sequencing covered a few patients who responded to pembrolizumab. Data came from immunoSEQ multiplex PCR; TCRdb stores just in-frame clones and leaves some out. The profile shows some 120,000 clones, about 90% of them singletons. This TCR came from an adult with mismatch repair-deficient cancer. This chain links TRBV27 with TRBJ2-2; D not certain. The material was peripheral blood, obtained approximately 73 weeks after starting pembrolizumab. For the CDR3, the DNA is TGTGCCAGCAGTTTACTAGTAGGGTATAAGAACACCGGGGAGCTGTTTTTT. This encodes CASSLLVGYKNTGELFF.